Listed here is a single TCR beta chain. What it recognizes is unknown. Germline V gene lookup returns CDR1 SGHRS and CDR2 YFSETQ. CDR3 length: 15 amino acids. V shed 0 bases, J shed 8 bases, and the junction held 9 bases outside the gene matches. The data were taken from a study of cytomegalovirus exposure and HLA in healthy donors. Broader study findings: When a later analysis compared HLA-associated TCR beta chains with equally common others, the HLA-associated chains turned out to be more clonally expanded and to have lower generation probabilities. Cytomegalovirus status was reportedly diagnosed by the classifier with high sensitivity and specificity. Later work found most CMV-associated TCR beta chains apparently HLA-restricted.

PCR involved 60 Vbeta and 13 Jbeta primers. Clones were sequenced by immunoSEQ multiplex PCR, and TCRdb holds only the in-frame ones, with some missing. The sample has more than 95,000 clones; 65% to 90% are singletons. The V and J genes are TRBV5-1 and TRBJ1-2; 8 positions agree with TRBD1. The sample was PBMCs. This receptor was obtained from a man aged 30 to 45 in good health and CMV-seropositive. The CDR3 sequence is CASSLDWTGSGGYTF. The CDR3 nucleotides are TGCGCCAGCAGCTTGGACTGGACAGGGAGTGGGGGCTACACCTTC.